This T cell receptor (beta chain) stems from a study of CD4+ T cells in melanoma. Study outcomes and limitations: Reportedly, melanoma neoantigen-specific CD4+ T cells showed varied differentiation states. CD8+ T cell, macrophage and B cell function reportedly correlated with neoantigen-specific CD4+ T cells.

Remarks on this clone: The antigen is not known.

This CDR3 comprises 12 residues. The germline V gene encodes CDR1 LGHNT and CDR2 FRNRAP. The ends were cut back, 6 bases at V and 4 bases at J, with 8 bases in the middle. The table came from immunoSEQ multiplex PCR; TCRdb's copy has only in-frame clones and leaves some out. The sample has about 140,000 clones; 85% to 95% are singletons. The V and J genes are TRBV12-5 and TRBJ2-3, with no clear D. This sequence originates from a human donor with melanoma. CDR3: CASGLRADTQYF. CDR3 nucleotides: TGTGCTAGTGGCCTACGGGCAGATACGCAGTATTTT.